This T cell receptor (beta chain) is drawn from a study of blood T cell repertoires in COVID-19. Study details: From the United States, Italy and Spain came samples of acute and convalescent COVID-19.

The V gene end was trimmed by 2 bases and the J gene end by 2 bases; junction bases not matched to a gene: 5. The CDR3 runs to 15 residues. Germline assignment: CDR1 LGHDT and CDR2 YNNKEL (reference sequence). Categorization into cohorts depended on clinical history that participants reported. TCRdb's table, derived via immunoSEQ multiplex PCR, lists solely in-frame clones and lacks some. The data contain about 130,000 clones, roughly 90% of them singletons. The sequenced sample consisted of PBMCs or T cells enriched from blood (not recorded which). The receptor's source is a woman aged 45-60 years who had recovered from COVID-19. This chain uses TRBV3-1 (or the pseudogene TRBV3-2) with TRBJ2-7; 8 bases map to TRBD1. The DNA for the CDR3 is TGTGCCAGCAGCCAAACCGGGACAGGCCCCTACGAGCAGTACTTC. Its translation is CASSQTGTGPYEQYF.